The 16 T cell receptor beta chains in this list originate from one sample, sequenced in a study of blood T cell repertoires in COVID-19. Clones were read by immunoSEQ multiplex PCR, and TCRdb kept only the in-frame ones, dropping some. The table has about 400,000 clones, around 87% seen once. Sequencing input: PBMCs or T cells enriched from blood (not recorded which). The receptors stem from a woman aged 45-60 years who had recovered from COVID-19.

This sequence joins TRBV7-9 and TRBJ1-1, with D hard to call. Germline V CDR1 and CDR2: SEHNR, FQNEAQ (reference sequence). Trimming left V 3 bases short and J 6 bases short, with 11 bases between. The CDR3 has 13 amino acids. The CDR3 spells CASSLEAGSEAFF. In nucleotides, the CDR3 is TGTGCCAGCAGCTTGGAGGCCGGCTCTGAAGCTTTCTTT.

The chain has TRBV30 and TRBJ1-3; D not resolved. Germline assignment: CDR1 GTSNPN and CDR2 SVGIG (reference sequence). Trimming stripped 1 base from V and 4 bases from J, with 8 bases between. This CDR3 contains 13 residues. This chain's CDR3 is CAWSGVGGNTIYF. The CDR3 nucleotides read TGTGCCTGGAGTGGGGTCGGGGGAAACACCATATATTTT.

V and J are TRBV5-4 and TRBJ2-1; 15 bases agree with TRBD2. This CDR3 spans 15 amino acids. The V gene end was trimmed by 5 bases and the J gene end by 14 bases; junction bases not matched to a gene: 11. The germline V gene has CDR1 SGHNT and CDR2 YYREEE (reference sequence). CDR3 DNA sequence: TGTGCCAGCAGACCGGTTGGGACTAGCGGGGGGCGGGAGTTCTTC. It translates to CASRPVGTSGGREFF.

The V gene is TRBV19, the J gene TRBJ1-6; no clear D. The V and J ends lost 4 bases and 9 bases respectively, with 10 bases between them. This CDR3 region has 13 residues. The germline gives CDR1 LNHDA, CDR2 SQIVND (reference sequence). The CDR3 spells CASSREDFSPLHF. The CDR3 DNA is TGTGCCAGTAGTAGGGAGGATTTTTCACCCCTCCACTTT.

The V and J genes are TRBV5-8 and TRBJ1-4; 10 bases line up with TRBD1. The CDR3 runs 16 residues. Germline V CDR1 and CDR2: SGHTS, YDEGEE. After removal of 3 bases from V and 2 bases from J, the junction contained 4 bases not matched to a gene. This chain's CDR3 is CASSSGQGTTNEKLFF. The CDR3 DNA sequence: TGTGCCAGCAGCTCGGGACAGGGGACGACTAATGAAAAACTGTTTTTT.

The chain carries TRBV5-6 and TRBJ1-1; 10 bases fit TRBD1. The CDR3 runs 14 residues. The germline gives CDR1 SGHDT, CDR2 YYEEEE. V was clipped by 3 bases and J by 3 bases; unmatched bases: 2. The CDR3 DNA reads as TGTGCCAGCAGCTGGACAGGGGGGGACACTGAAGCTTTCTTT. It yields the protein CASSWTGGDTEAFF.

V gene TRBV21-1 combines with J gene TRBJ1-5; TRBD1 was called by the table and not checked on the DNA. TRBV21-1 is a listed pseudogene. The CDR3 covers 15 residues. The CDR3 reads CASSNIDRVHQPQHF. The CDR3 DNA follows: TGTGCCAGCAGCAATATAGACAGGGTGCATCAGCCCCAGCATTTT.

The gene calls are TRBV5-1 and TRBJ2-5; 8 nucleotides match TRBD1. This CDR3 contains 15 residues. Trimming cost V 4 bases and J 3 bases; bases outside gene matches: 8. Germline V lookup: CDR1 SGHRS, CDR2 YFSETQ. For the CDR3, the DNA is TGCGCCAGCAGCATCCGACAGGGGTGGGAAGAGACCCAGTACTTC. It encodes CASSIRQGWEETQYF.

The chain has TRBV5-1 and TRBJ1-6; 8 nucleotides match TRBD1. With V trimmed by 8 bases and J by 0 bases, 4 bases remained unmatched. CDR3 length: 15 amino acids. Germline CDR1 is SGHRS and CDR2 is YFSETQ. CDR3: CASSQGVSYNSPLHF. CDR3 in DNA: TGCGCCAGTTCACAGGGGGTCTCCTATAATTCACCCCTCCACTTT. The whole variable domain, filled in from reference TRBV5-1 and TRBJ1-6, reads KAGVTQTPRYLIKTRGQQVTLSCSPISGHRSVSWYQQTPGQGLQFLFEYFSETQRNKGNFPGRFSGRQFSNSRSEMNVSTLELGDSALYLCASSQGVSYNSPLHFGNGTRLTVT.

The rearrangement joins TRBV5-1 to TRBJ2-2, with TRBD2 identical over 9 bases. The CDR3 contains 17 residues. V lost 0 bases and J lost 4; bases outside the gene matches: 7. Germline V gene data show CDR1 as SGHRS and CDR2 as YFSETQ. The CDR3 loop reads CASSLGGLALGTGELFF. In DNA form, the CDR3 reads TGCGCCAGCAGCTTGGGGGGACTAGCATTAGGCACCGGGGAGCTGTTTTTT.

This clone was seen once. J is TRBJ2-1 and V is TRBV18; possible D gene TRBD2, 5 bases. The CDR3 runs to 14 residues. V was clipped by 3 bases and J by 6 bases, with 12 bases between them. In germline, CDR1 is KGHSH, CDR2 LQKENI. CDR3 residues: CASSPRERINEQFF. The CDR3 DNA reads TGTGCCAGCTCACCGAGGGAACGGATCAATGAGCAGTTCTTC.

This clone has a handful of counts. This chain joins TRBV3-1 (or the pseudogene TRBV3-2) and TRBJ1-5; 10 nucleotides align to TRBD1. Germline V lookup: CDR1 LGHDT, CDR2 YNNKEL (reference sequence). With 4 bases clipped from V and 7 bases from J, the junction kept 10 bases outside the gene matches. This CDR3 contains 16 residues. CDR3 coding DNA: TGTGCCAGCAGCCCGGGACAGGGGAGTGCGCGGCAGCCCCAGCATTTT. This gives the protein CASSPGQGSARQPQHF.

The chain recombines TRBV11-2 with TRBJ1-1, with D possibly being TRBD1 (6 bases). Between the trimmed V and J ends, which lost 2 bases and 0 bases, there was a span of 16 bases. The CDR3 runs 17 residues. Germline CDR1 and CDR2: SGHAT and FQNNGV. CDR3 sequence: CASSLLTGWSLNTEAFF. The CDR3 DNA is TGTGCCAGCAGCTTACTAACAGGGTGGTCTTTGAACACTGAAGCTTTCTTT.

This chain connects TRBV18 to TRBJ1-5, with 7 bases identical to TRBD1. CDR1 KGHSH and CDR2 LQKENI come from the germline V gene. CDR3 length equals 15 residues. V gave up 2 bases and J gave up 4 bases; unmatched junction bases: 5. CDR3: CASSPDRALNQPQHF. Here the CDR3 DNA reads TGTGCCAGCTCACCAGACAGGGCCTTGAATCAGCCCCAGCATTTT. The full variable domain, in which reference TRBV18 and TRBJ1-5 provide the parts outside the CDR3, is NAGVMQNPRHLVRRRGQEARLRCSPMKGHSHVYWYRQLPEEGLKFMVYLQKENIIDESGMPKERFSAEFPKEGPSILRIQQVVRGDSAAYFCASSPDRALNQPQHFGDGTRLSIL.

The V gene is TRBV2, the J gene TRBJ2-1, with D perhaps TRBD1 (6 bases). This CDR3 contains 15 residues. V shed 7 bases and J shed 0 bases, with 13 bases lying between them. The germline gives CDR1 SNHLY, CDR2 FYNNEI. CDR3 nucleotide sequence: TGTGCCAGCACTTGGGACACGAGCTCCTACAATGAGCAGTTCTTC. The encoded protein is CASTWDTSSYNEQFF.

This clone was counted only a few times. This chain uses TRBV11-2 with TRBJ2-3, with 9 bases matching TRBD2. CDR1 SGHAT and CDR2 FQNNGV come from the germline V gene. V trimming: 2 bases; J trimming: 6 bases; junction bases outside the gene matches: 12. This CDR3 is 17 amino acids long. The CDR3 protein is CASSLLIRRGGDDTQYF. DNA of the CDR3: TGTGCCAGCAGCTTACTCATCCGGCGGGGGGGCGACGATACGCAGTATTTT.